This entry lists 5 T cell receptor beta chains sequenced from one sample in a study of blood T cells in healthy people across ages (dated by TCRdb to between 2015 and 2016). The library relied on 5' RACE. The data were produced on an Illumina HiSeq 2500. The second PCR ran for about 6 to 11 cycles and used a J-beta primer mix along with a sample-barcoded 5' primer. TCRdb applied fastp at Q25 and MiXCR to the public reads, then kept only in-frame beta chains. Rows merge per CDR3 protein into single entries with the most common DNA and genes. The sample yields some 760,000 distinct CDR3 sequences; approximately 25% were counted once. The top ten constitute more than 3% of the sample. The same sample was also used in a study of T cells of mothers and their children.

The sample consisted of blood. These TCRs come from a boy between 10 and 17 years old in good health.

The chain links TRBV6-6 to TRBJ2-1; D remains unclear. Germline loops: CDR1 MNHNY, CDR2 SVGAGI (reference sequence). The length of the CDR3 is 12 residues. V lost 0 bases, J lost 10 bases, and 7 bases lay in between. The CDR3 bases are TGTGCCAGCAGTTACTCCTTATGGGAGCAGTTCTTC. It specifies CASSYSLWEQFF.

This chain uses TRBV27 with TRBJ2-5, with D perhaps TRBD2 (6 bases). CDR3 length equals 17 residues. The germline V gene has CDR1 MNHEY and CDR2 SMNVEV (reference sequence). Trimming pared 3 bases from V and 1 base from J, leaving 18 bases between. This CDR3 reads CASSLGGWYMGQETQYF. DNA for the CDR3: TGTGCCAGCAGTTTGGGGGGATGGTACATGGGCCAAGAGACCCAGTACTTC.

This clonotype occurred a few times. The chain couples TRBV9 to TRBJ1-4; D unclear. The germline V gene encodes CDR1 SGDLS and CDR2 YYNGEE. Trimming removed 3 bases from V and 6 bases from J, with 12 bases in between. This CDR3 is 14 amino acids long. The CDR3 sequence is CASSAEIRDEKLFF. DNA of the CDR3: TGTGCCAGCAGCGCCGAGATCCGGGATGAAAAACTGTTTTTT.

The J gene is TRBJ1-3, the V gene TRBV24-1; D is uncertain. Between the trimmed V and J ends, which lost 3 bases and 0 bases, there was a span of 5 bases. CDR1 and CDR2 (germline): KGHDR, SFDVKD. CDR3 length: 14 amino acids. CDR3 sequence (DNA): TGTGCCACCAGTGATGTGTCCTCTGGAAACACCATATATTTT. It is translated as CATSDVSSGNTIYF.

DNA for the CDR3: TGTGCCAGCAGTACACAGGGAGTACATGGCTACACCTTC. Translation: CASSTQGVHGYTF. The chain is built from TRBV28 and TRBJ1-2; D is perhaps TRBD1 (6 bases). V gave up 5 bases and J gave up 6 bases, with 13 bases separating them. Germline V gene sequence: CDR1 MDHEN, CDR2 SYDVKM. The length of the CDR3 is 13 residues.